This T cell receptor beta chain originates from a study of Ad26.COV2.S vaccination and SARS-CoV-2 variants. Some clones are missing from TCRdb's copy, which holds only in-frame ones; the method was immunoSEQ multiplex PCR. The sample contains 450,000 to 550,000 clones, approximately 89% of which appear only once. In germline, CDR1 is MNHEY, CDR2 SVGAGI. There are 15 residues in the CDR3. Trimming stripped 0 bases from V and 8 bases from J, with 11 bases between. Treatment specified: around 19 received Ad26.COV2.S at low or high dose, single or two shots; roughly five received placebo; per-sample allocation not given. Sampling occurred on day 63 after the first vaccine or placebo injection. Of note for this clone: Other DNA sequences in this specimen translate into the identical CDR3.

The chain couples TRBV6-5 to TRBJ1-6, with D possibly TRBD1 on 5 matching bases. The material was peripheral blood, obtained in a trial of Ad26.COV2.S vaccine versus placebo. The clonotype was recovered from a person between 18 and 59 years old who received the Ad26.COV2.S COVID-19 vaccine or a placebo. The CDR3 is CASSYSGGRDSPLHF. Here the CDR3 DNA reads TGTGCCAGCAGTTACTCCGGGGGGAGAGATTCACCCCTCCACTTT.